These 28 T cell receptor beta chains were all obtained from the same sample, sequenced in a study of cytomegalovirus exposure and HLA in healthy donors. The assay was immunoSEQ multiplex PCR, and TCRdb's table has in-frame clones only and misses some. The sample records roughly 60,000 clones, more than 90% being singletons. The sample taken for sequencing was PBMCs. These receptors came from a man between 18 and 35 years old in good health and CMV-seronegative.

The genes are TRBV27 and TRBJ1-2; 7 bases fit TRBD1. The CDR3 covers 13 residues. Trimming removed 5 bases from V and 6 bases from J; junction bases left unmatched: 6. Germline loops: CDR1 MNHEY, CDR2 SMNVEV (reference sequence). The CDR3 is CASSDRDFNGYTF. CDR3 sequence (DNA): TGTGCCAGCAGTGACAGGGATTTTAATGGCTACACCTTC.

This clone was observed a few times. The CDR3 is CASSQATNQPQHF. As DNA, the CDR3 is TGTGCCAGCAGCCAAGCCACCAATCAGCCCCAGCATTTT. The chain joins TRBV7-2 to TRBJ1-5, with D uncertain. CDR3 size: 13 residues. Germline V lookup: CDR1 SGHTA, CDR2 FQGNSA. V shed 5 bases and J shed 3 bases, with 8 bases lying between them.

The CDR3 sequence: CASARLADYNEQFF. The CDR3 DNA is TGTGCCAGCGCAAGACTAGCGGATTACAATGAGCAGTTCTTC. The chain has TRBV9 and TRBJ2-1, with 9 positions matching TRBD2. In germline, CDR1 is SGDLS, CDR2 YYNGEE. With 7 bases clipped from V and 4 bases from J, the junction kept 6 bases outside the gene matches. The CDR3 runs 14 residues. Looking up the rest from reference TRBV9 and TRBJ2-1 gives the full variable domain: DSGVTQTPKHLITATGQRVTLRCSPRSGDLSVYWYQQSLDQGLQFLIQYYNGEERAKGNILERFSAQQFPDLHSELNLSSLELGDSALYFCASARLADYNEQFFGPGTRLTVL.

The J gene is TRBJ2-2, the V gene TRBV7-2; 10 nucleotides agree with TRBD2. Trimming at V came to 5 bases and at J to 7 bases, leaving 10 bases not matched to a gene. Germline V gene lookup returns CDR1 SGHTA and CDR2 FQGNSA. The CDR3 is made up of 16 amino acids. The CDR3 spells CASSIVAGGKGGELFF. The CDR3 nucleotides are TGTGCCAGCAGCATAGTAGCGGGAGGTAAGGGCGGGGAGCTGTTTTTT.

The chain has TRBV6-1 and TRBJ2-5, with 7 bases that match TRBD1. The trim removed 4 bases at V and 2 bases at J, leaving 7 bases unmatched. CDR3 length: 15 residues. Looked up from germline, CDR1 is MNHNS and CDR2 is SASEGT. The CDR3 here is CASSARQGLQETQYF. CDR3 DNA: TGTGCCAGCAGTGCCCGACAGGGTCTACAAGAGACCCAGTACTTC.

The V call is TRBV2, the J call TRBJ2-2; TRBD1 is a possible D gene (6 bases). The CDR3 has 16 residues. Germline CDR1 SNHLY, CDR2 FYNNEI. V dropped 8 bases and J dropped 0 bases, with 16 bases sitting between them. In DNA form, the CDR3 reads TGTGCCAGCGGTCAAAAAGGGGGATCGAACACCGGGGAGCTGTTTTTT. Its translation: CASGQKGGSNTGELFF.

The V gene is TRBV2, the J gene TRBJ2-7; D is uncertain. The CDR3 consists of 14 residues. Germline V gives CDR1 SNHLY, CDR2 FYNNEI. Trimming cost V 6 bases and J 0 bases, with 12 bases left between them. CDR3 nucleotides: TGTGCCAGCAGCCCATGGGCCAACTCCTACGAGCAGTACTTC. Amino acids: CASSPWANSYEQYF.

DNA for the CDR3: TGTGCCAGTAATTGGGGGGTTGATGGGGCCAACGTCCTGACTTTC. It yields the protein CASNWGVDGANVLTF. The rearrangement joins TRBV19 to TRBJ2-6, with a tentative D call TRBD2 (6 bases). V gave up 7 bases and J gave up 3 bases, with 13 bases separating them. CDR1 is LNHDA and CDR2 is SQIVND in the germline V gene (reference sequence). The CDR3 covers 15 residues.

The chain uses TRBV10-3 and TRBJ2-7; TRBD2 might be the D (6 bases). This CDR3 is built from 17 residues. Trimming took 0 bases from V and 3 from J, leaving 18 bases between them. Germline V gene data show CDR1 as ENHRY and CDR2 as SYGVKD. CDR3 DNA: TGTGCCATCAGTGAGTCGGGCGCGGGACCCGGCGGCTACGAGCAGTACTTC. This sequence encodes CAISESGAGPGGYEQYF.

The CDR3 loop reads CASSQEWGRTLTYEQYF. DNA of the CDR3: TGCGCCAGCAGCCAAGAATGGGGTCGGACACTTACCTACGAGCAGTACTTC. The V gene is TRBV4-1, the J gene TRBJ2-7, with D perhaps matching TRBD1 (5 bases). Per germline, CDR1 MGHRA and CDR2 YSYEKL. The CDR3 has 17 amino acids. The ends were cut back, 0 bases at V and 2 bases at J, with 17 bases in the middle.

CDR3 nucleotide sequence: TGTGCCAGCAGCTTAGGGTATACGGGTTCCCCTGAAGCTTTCTTT. Amino acid sequence: CASSLGYTGSPEAFF. The chain carries TRBV11-2 and TRBJ1-1; D is unresolved. From germline, CDR1 is SGHAT and CDR2 FQNNGV. V lost 1 base to trimming and J lost 6 bases, with 15 bases between them. This CDR3 is 15 amino acids long.

V and J are TRBV19 and TRBJ2-7, with 8 nucleotides matching TRBD2. Trimming took 3 bases from V and 2 from J; bases not matched to a gene: 6. Germline CDR1 is LNHDA and CDR2 is SQIVND (reference sequence). The CDR3 totals 15 residues. The CDR3: CASSIGTSGPYEQYF. The CDR3 DNA reads TGTGCCAGTAGTATTGGAACTAGCGGCCCCTACGAGCAGTACTTC.

The chain employs TRBV7-2 and TRBJ2-1; 7 bases map to TRBD2. Germline V gene lookup returns CDR1 SGHTA and CDR2 FQGNSA. V was pared by 2 bases and J by 2 bases, with 0 bases of the junction left unmatched. There are 14 residues in the CDR3. CDR3 sequence (DNA): TGTGCCAGCAGCTTACTAGCGGCCTACAATGAGCAGTTCTTC. Translation: CASSLLAAYNEQFF.

The chain employs TRBV29-1 and TRBJ1-1, with a tentative D call TRBD1 (5 bases). This CDR3 is built from 16 residues. Germline lookup yields CDR1 SQVTM and CDR2 ANQGSEA. Deletions cut 1 base from V and 8 bases from J, with 23 bases between. CDR3 nucleotide sequence: TGCAGCGTTGAAGGTGGGGCGTCCCTAAGGGAGGGAGAAGCTTTCTTT. Translating it yields CSVEGGASLREGEAFF.

The rearrangement links TRBV7-9 to TRBJ2-5; TRBD2 aligns across 7 bases. This CDR3 is 16 amino acids long. Germline values: CDR1 SEHNR, CDR2 FQNEAQ (reference sequence). Trimming at V came to 8 bases and at J to 3 bases, leaving 15 bases not matched to a gene. CDR3 DNA sequence: TGTGCCAGCCAGCGGGGCCACGGAGGGAGTGAAGAGACCCAGTACTTC. Amino acids: CASQRGHGGSEETQYF. Complete variable domain (other parts from reference TRBV7-9 and TRBJ2-5): DTGVSQNPRHKITKRGQNVTFRCDPISEHNRLYWYRQTLGQGPEFLTYFQNEAQLEKSRLLSDRFSAERPKGSFSTLEIQRTEQGDSAMYLCASQRGHGGSEETQYFGPGTRLLVL.

The chain combines TRBV6-5 with TRBJ2-2; 9 bases agree with TRBD1. Germline loops: CDR1 MNHEY, CDR2 SVGAGI. The CDR3 contains 15 residues. With V trimmed by 6 bases and J by 6 bases, 8 bases remained unmatched. The CDR3 loop reads CASRIGQGRSGELFF. CDR3 DNA: TGTGCCAGCAGGATTGGACAGGGGAGGTCCGGGGAGCTGTTTTTT.

The chain employs TRBV6-1 and TRBJ2-6; D remains unclear. The germline gives CDR1 MNHNS, CDR2 SASEGT. V dropped 7 bases and J dropped 2 bases, with 9 bases sitting between them. The CDR3 loop spans 14 amino acids. The CDR3 here is CASKLEAGANVLTF. The DNA of the CDR3 is TGTGCCAGCAAGTTAGAGGCTGGGGCCAACGTCCTGACTTTC.

The chain recombines TRBV30 with TRBJ1-1; a weak D match, TRBD1 (5 bases). The germline CDR1 and CDR2 sequences are GTSNPN and SVGIG (reference sequence). The CDR3 has 14 residues. The V end was cut by 2 bases, the J end by 5 bases, with 15 bases between. The CDR3 DNA is TGTGCCTGGAGTACTGGGAGGGGTCATACTGAAGCTTTCTTT. This codes for CAWSTGRGHTEAFF. The full variable domain, rest sourced from reference TRBV30 and TRBJ1-1, is SQTIHQWPATLVQPVGSPLSLECTVEGTSNPNLYWYRQAAGRGLQLLFYSVGIGQISSEVPQNLSASRPQDRQFILSSKKLLLSDSGFYLCAWSTGRGHTEAFFGQGTRLTVV.

The gene calls are TRBV5-1 and TRBJ2-7; D perhaps matches TRBD2 (5 bases). The CDR3 is 12 residues long. Germline V lookup: CDR1 SGHRS, CDR2 YFSETQ. V gave up 6 bases and J gave up 6 bases, with 13 bases separating them. CDR3 sequence: CASTPGGFEQYF. The CDR3 DNA follows: TGCGCCAGCACCCCGGGCGGGTTCGAGCAGTACTTC.

This chain connects TRBV15 to TRBJ2-5; 8 positions agree with TRBD1. V was clipped by 4 bases and J by 4 bases; unmatched bases: 5. The V gene's germline CDR1 is LNHNV and CDR2 YYDKDF (reference sequence). The CDR3 is made up of 14 amino acids. CDR3 amino acids: CATSNTDRGETQYF. CDR3 coding DNA: TGTGCCACCAGCAACACCGACAGGGGAGAGACCCAGTACTTC.

The chain combines TRBV18 with TRBJ1-4; maybe TRBD1 (6 bases). Trimming pared 3 bases from V and 7 bases from J, leaving 15 bases between. Germline-derived CDR1 and CDR2 are KGHSH and LQKENI. The CDR3 loop spans 15 amino acids. The CDR3, as DNA: TGTGCCAGCTCACCTTACAGGGAGAAGGGTGAAAAACTGTTTTTT. Protein product: CASSPYREKGEKLFF.

The J gene is TRBJ2-7, the V gene TRBV5-1, with TRBD1 matching over 8 bases. The trim removed 1 base at V and 0 bases at J, leaving 21 bases unmatched. The CDR3 totals 21 residues. Germline loops: CDR1 SGHRS, CDR2 YFSETQ. This CDR3 is CASSLSRRTPGQVSLSYEQYF. The CDR3 DNA is TGCGCCAGCAGCTTGTCTAGGAGAACACCGGGACAGGTATCGCTCTCCTACGAGCAGTACTTC.

The chain carries TRBV15 and TRBJ2-5; possible D gene TRBD2, 6 bases. The CDR3 consists of 15 residues. The germline CDR1 and CDR2 sequences are LNHNV and YYDKDF (reference sequence). The V and J ends lost 0 bases and 5 bases respectively, with 13 bases between them. This CDR3 reads CATSRDFGGSETQYF. Written as DNA, the CDR3 is TGTGCCACCAGCAGAGATTTCGGGGGATCCGAGACCCAGTACTTC.

The chain carries TRBV1 and TRBJ2-2; the D call TRBD2 from the table was never checked on the DNA. TRBV1 is noted as a pseudogene. The CDR3 totals 19 residues. Here the CDR3 reads CTSSQGAPTSGRGTGELFF. CDR3 in DNA: TGCACCAGCAGCCAAGGGGCCCCGACTAGCGGGAGAGGGACCGGGGAGCTGTTTTTT.

This clone is a singleton in its sample. This chain joins TRBV2 and TRBJ2-3; TRBD1 aligns across 8 bases. CDR1 SNHLY and CDR2 FYNNEI come from the germline V gene. The V segment lost 6 bases and the J segment 1 base; nucleotides outside the gene matches: 12. The CDR3 has 17 amino acids. The chain's CDR3 is CASRNRTWTGRTDTQYF. The CDR3 DNA reads as TGTGCCAGCAGAAACCGAACATGGACAGGGCGCACAGATACGCAGTATTTT.

The rearrangement links TRBV13 to TRBJ2-1; D uncertain. Looked up from germline, CDR1 is PRHDT and CDR2 is FYEKMQ (reference sequence). V was trimmed by 8 bases and J by 0 bases, leaving 11 bases between them. This CDR3 is 14 amino acids long. CDR3 DNA: TGTGCCAGCCAGTCGGGTGGCTCCTACAATGAGCAGTTCTTC. Translation: CASQSGGSYNEQFF.

CDR3 in DNA: TGTGCCAGCACCACGCGGGAGGACCACACCGGGGAGCTGTTTTTT. Amino acid sequence: CASTTREDHTGELFF. The V gene is TRBV28, the J gene TRBJ2-2; 8 nucleotides line up with TRBD2. This CDR3 region has 15 residues. Germline CDR1 MDHEN, CDR2 SYDVKM. The ends lost 7 bases at V and 3 bases at J; junction bases unmatched: 7. The whole variable domain, filled in from reference TRBV28 and TRBJ2-2, reads DVKVTQSSRYLVKRTGEKVFLECVQDMDHENMFWYRQDPGLGLRLIYFSYDVKMKEKGDIPEGYSVSREKKERFSLILESASTNQTSMYLCASTTREDHTGELFFGEGSRLTVL.

Only a few counts were recorded for this clone. The rearrangement uses TRBV27 and TRBJ2-7; D is possibly TRBD2 (6 bases). The CDR3 covers 14 residues. Germline CDR1 reads MNHEY; CDR2 reads SMNVEV (reference sequence). Deletions cut 4 bases from V and 6 bases from J, with 16 bases between. CDR3 nucleotides: TGTGCCAGCAGTTCCGTTGGAGGGGCCCTCGAGCAGTACTTC. This translates into CASSSVGGALEQYF.